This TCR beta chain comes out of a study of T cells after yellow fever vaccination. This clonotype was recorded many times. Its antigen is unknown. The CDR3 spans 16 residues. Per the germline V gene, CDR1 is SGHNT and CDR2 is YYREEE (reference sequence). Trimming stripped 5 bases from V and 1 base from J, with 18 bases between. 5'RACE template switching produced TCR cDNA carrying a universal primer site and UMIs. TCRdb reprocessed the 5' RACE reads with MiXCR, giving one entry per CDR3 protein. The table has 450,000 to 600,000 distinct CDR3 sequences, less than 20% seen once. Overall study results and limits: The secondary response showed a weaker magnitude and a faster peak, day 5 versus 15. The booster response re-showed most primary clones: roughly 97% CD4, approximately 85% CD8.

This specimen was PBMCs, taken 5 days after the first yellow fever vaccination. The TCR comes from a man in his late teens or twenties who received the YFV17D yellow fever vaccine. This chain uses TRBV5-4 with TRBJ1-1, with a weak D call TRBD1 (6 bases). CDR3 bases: TGTGCCAGCAGGCGCATAGGGGGACAAAAGAACACTGAAGCTTTCTTT. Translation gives CASRRIGGQKNTEAFF.